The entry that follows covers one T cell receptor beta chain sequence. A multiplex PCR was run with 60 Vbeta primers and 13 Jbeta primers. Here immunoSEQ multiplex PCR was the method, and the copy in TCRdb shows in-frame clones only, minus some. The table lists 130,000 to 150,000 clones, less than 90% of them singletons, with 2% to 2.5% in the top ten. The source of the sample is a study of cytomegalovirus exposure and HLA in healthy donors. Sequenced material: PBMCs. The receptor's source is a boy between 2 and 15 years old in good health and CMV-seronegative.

CDR3 sequence (DNA): TGTGCCAGCAGCGTAGGGCAGGGGGGATCGGCAAATGAAAAACTGTTTTTT. It translates to CASSVGQGGSANEKLFF. The rearrangement joins TRBV9 to TRBJ1-4; 7 bases align to TRBD1. The CDR3 extends over 17 amino acids. The germline V gene has CDR1 SGDLS and CDR2 YYNGEE. The ends lost 0 bases at V and 5 bases at J; junction bases unmatched: 10.